This T cell receptor (beta chain) is drawn from a study of persistence of HIV-infected CD4 T cells (dated by TCRdb to about 2020). Looking at the study overall: The study isolated CMV- and HIV-1 Gag-responding CD4+ T cells from ART-treated individuals to examine antigen-driven clonal expansion of HIV-1-infected cells. Peripheral blood samples of up to roughly 200 mL were taken at multiple time points, with the exception of a couple of participants who underwent leukapheresis at a single time point. Participants had been on suppressive ART for a median of 8 years. The clonality of all cells in each sorted population was measured by TCRbeta sequencing, and the clonality of infected cells was measured by proviral sequencing. In the cross-participant TCR cluster analysis, fewer than 10 participants were included for CMV and roughly seven participants were included for Gag.

Note on this clone: It has no known antigen specificity. Within one base of it there is no much larger clone, and no base qualities were kept.

The label giving this sample's treatment or condition can be read as: suppressive antiretroviral therapy. A pool of overlapping HIV-1 Gag 15-mer peptides, at 1 ug per peptide per mL, was used to stimulate the cells. Memory CD4+ T cells that did not respond, being CD40L-negative, CD69-negative and CD45RO-high, were sorted as memory populations depleted of antigen-responding cells. Participants were HIV-1-infected adults who started suppressive ART during chronic infection. For at least 4 years, participants had undetectable plasma HIV-1 RNA, below 50 copies/mL. To be included, a participant needed positive CMV serology and a CD4+ T cell count above 400 cells/uL. Before stimulation, PBMCs were isolated using density centrifugation and then depleted of CD8+ T cells. For approximately 18 hours, the CD8-depleted PBMCs were stimulated with anti-CD28/CD49d costimulation, a CD40-blocking antibody, and enfuvirtide to prevent new infections. Cells were sorted on a Beckman Coulter MoFlo Legacy or XDP sorter, with propidium iodide excluding dead cells. The QIAamp DNA Mini Kit was used for genomic DNA extraction from samples above one million cells, and the Quick-DNA Microprep Kit was used otherwise.

The immunoSEQ hsTCRB assay version 4, run in survey mode, was used to sequence TCRbeta repertoires from genomic DNA. Genomic DNA was diluted to around 10 ng/uL, using up to roughly 1 ug per sample for TCRbeta sequencing. Per the original workflow: ImmunoSeq Analyzer 3.0 was used for analysis of TCRbeta data, and diversity was computed on productive nucleotide rearrangements. Using the Immunarch R package, lower-bound TCR diversity was estimated with the improved Chao index and clonality was estimated with the Gini coefficient. When different nucleotide rearrangements encoded the same CDR3beta amino acid sequence, each rearrangement was treated as a distinct clonotype. Differential abundance analysis found TCRbeta sequences that were significantly enriched in antigen-responding cells compared with anti-CD3/anti-CD28-activated cells. GLIPH2 grouped TCRs by predicted peptide-MHC specificity, both within each participant and across combined participant data sets. TCRdb took over this immuneACCESS table, retaining in-frame rearrangements with V and J assigned. Such tables are incomplete; in checked studies, under half of the missing clones stem from an unresolved V gene, and the remainder is unexplained. V and J calls and clone size come straight from that table; D and trimming were deduced from the DNA. The sample table shows about 40,000 clones, and around 82% are seen once. The ten top clones hold 12% to 15% of the sample.

Beyond this particular receptor, the publication reports: TCRbeta richness in CMV- and Gag-responding cells was significantly lower than in anti-CD3/anti-CD28-responding cells; CMV-responding cells had higher oligoclonality than CD3/CD28-stimulated and Gag-responding cells. Antigen-responding cells were enriched for degenerate expanded CDR3beta sequences, which suggests convergent selection of CD4+ responses to CMV and Gag. A correlation was observed between TCR oligoclonality and proviral oligoclonality within the same sorted populations. Only a small number of individuals took part in the study, and only a limited range of antigens was tested. Restriction of bulk TCR analyses to the rare CMV-responding cells that actually carried HIV-1 proviruses was not possible.

This clonotype originated in an adult man with HIV who was CMV-seropositive. Here the sequenced sample was CD4+ T cells sorted from PBMCs after approximately 19-hour stimulation, taken from a patient who received antiretroviral therapy. The label giving this sample's cell subset or site can be read as: CD40L-CD69- CD45RO-high memory CD4 T cells not responding to Gag peptides.

Here is the DNA: TGCGCCAGCAGCCCGGACAGGCCCAGCACCGGGGAGCTGTTTTTT. This is translated as CASSPDRPSTGELFF. The chain uses TRBV5-1 and TRBJ2-2, with 7 bases matching TRBD1. The CDR3 starts with the cysteine, ends with the phenylalanine, and has 15 residues. Kept here is only the CDR3 DNA, which spans 45 bases and is read in frame from base 1. The germline V gene supplies CDR1 SGHRS and CDR2 YFSETQ. Trimmed from V: 4 bases; trimmed from J: 4 bases; junction bases lacking a gene match: 7.